The clone carrying this T cell receptor beta chain was recorded a few times. Its cognate antigen is unknown. Individual cDNA molecules were tagged with unique molecular identifiers. MiXCR was run by TCRdb on the 5' RACE reads, yielding one entry per CDR3 protein. The data hold roughly 53,000 distinct CDR3 sequences, with less than 15% observed a single time. These data belong to a study of early T cells in non-severe SARS-CoV-2 infection. Study information: Sequenced material consisted of bulk RNA (from unsorted whole blood), and chains were unpaired. Whole-study findings and limits: VDJdb-based matching was biased toward anti-spike CD8 responses and missed private and CD4 specificities.

Germline CDR1 is SGDLS and CDR2 is YYNGEE. Deletions cut 4 bases from V and 4 bases from J, with 17 bases between. The length of the CDR3 is 16 residues. The sample in question was whole blood, obtained at baseline. The source is an adult who was a healthcare worker with PCR-confirmed SARS-CoV-2 infection or an uninfected control (not recorded which). The chain uses TRBV9 and TRBJ2-2, with a possible D match to TRBD1 (6 bases). The CDR3 nucleotides read TGTGCCAGCAGCCCCCGTTGGGACATTACCACCGGGGAGCTGTTTTTT. Translating gives CASSPRWDITTGELFF.